This T cell receptor (beta chain) was profiled in a study of CD8 T cells in ankylosing spondylitis. This clonotype was recorded a few times. Its antigen remains unknown. Generation of TCR beta libraries employed quantitative 5'-RACE incorporating molecular barcodes. TCRdb re-derived calls from the 5' RACE reads in MiXCR, one entry per CDR3 protein. The table lists about 150,000 distinct CDR3 sequences, 30% to 40% of them singletons. Findings of the study overall: Disease-linked clones had a CD8+ phenotype and relatively low frequency in peripheral blood. One TCR beta motif, made up of roughly 8 highly homologous variants, appeared characteristic of ankylosing spondylitis blood.

The J segment lost 3 bases and the V segment lost 5 bases, leaving 14 bases of the junction unmatched. Per germline, CDR1 SGHAT and CDR2 FQDESV (reference sequence). This CDR3 region has 18 residues. The specimen sequenced was synovial fluid, either unsorted or a sorted T cell fraction (not recorded which). The chain links TRBV11-1 to TRBJ2-7, with 12 positions matching TRBD1. The TCR was taken from a male donor with ankylosing spondylitis. The CDR3 bases are TGTGCCAGCAGCAGGGGACAGGGGGCGTCGTTGGGGCTCTACGAGCAGTACTTC. This sequence encodes CASSRGQGASLGLYEQYF.